The 9 T cell receptor beta chains given below trace back to one sample, sequenced in a study of blood T cell repertoires in COVID-19. TCRdb keeps only in-frame clones here, not all; method: immunoSEQ multiplex PCR. The sample carries fewer than 350,000 clones, about nine tenths recorded once. What was sequenced was PBMCs or T cells enriched from blood (not recorded which). The receptors here all came from a woman aged 25 to 39 who had been exposed to COVID-19.

The chain joins TRBV25-1 to TRBJ1-1; tentative D call: TRBD1 (6 bases). The CDR3 totals 13 residues. The V end was cut by 6 bases, the J end by 5 bases, with 13 bases between. Germline assignment: CDR1 MGHDK and CDR2 SYGVNS. The CDR3 reads CASRAGVGTEAFF. DNA of the CDR3: TGTGCCAGCAGAGCAGGGGTAGGGACTGAAGCTTTCTTT.

J is TRBJ2-1 and V is TRBV5-5; D not resolved. This CDR3 is 12 amino acids long. CDR1 SGHKS and CDR2 YYEKEE come from the germline V gene (reference sequence). Trimming took 2 bases from V and 8 from J, leaving 8 bases between them. The chain's CDR3 is CASSLEAYEQFF. CDR3 nucleotides: TGTGCCAGCAGCTTAGAAGCGTATGAGCAGTTCTTC. Using reference TRBV5-5 and TRBJ2-1 for the parts outside the CDR3, the full variable domain is DAGVTQSPTHLIKTRGQQVTLRCSPISGHKSVSWYQQVLGQGPQFIFQYYEKEERGRGNFPDRFSARQFPNYSSELNVNALLLGDSALYLCASSLEAYEQFFGPGTRLTVL.

The chain has TRBV13 and TRBJ2-3, with D possibly TRBD2 on 6 matching bases. The V end was cut by 6 bases, the J end by 2 bases, with 12 bases between. The CDR3 sequence is 14 residues long. CDR1 is PRHDT and CDR2 is FYEKMQ in the germline V gene (reference sequence). The CDR3 sequence is CASRRDLLTDTQYF. The CDR3 region has the DNA TGTGCCAGCAGACGGGACTTGCTCACAGATACGCAGTATTTT.

V usage is TRBV7-9 and J usage is TRBJ1-2; perhaps TRBD1 as D (6 bases). The V gene's germline CDR1 is SEHNR and CDR2 FQNEAQ (reference sequence). The CDR3 contains 15 residues. V lost 1 base to trimming and J lost 8 bases, with 17 bases between them. The CDR3 here is CASSLGAGAGGGYTF. The CDR3 nucleotides are TGTGCCAGCAGCTTAGGTGCGGGGGCAGGAGGAGGCTACACCTTC. The variable domain in full, with the rest retrieved from reference TRBV7-9 and TRBJ1-2, is DTGVSQNPRHKITKRGQNVTFRCDPISEHNRLYWYRQTLGQGPEFLTYFQNEAQLEKSRLLSDRFSAERPKGSFSTLEIQRTEQGDSAMYLCASSLGAGAGGGYTFGSGTRLTVV.

This clone was seen once. The CDR3 DNA reads as TGTGCCACCAGCAGATCCAGACAGGACTACGAGCAGTACTTC. This sequence encodes CATSRSRQDYEQYF. The V gene is TRBV15, the J gene TRBJ2-7; tentatively, D is TRBD1 (6 bases). The germline V and J ends were trimmed by 2 bases and 3 bases, with 11 bases remaining between them. CDR1 and CDR2 (germline): LNHNV, YYDKDF (reference sequence). CDR3 size: 14 residues. Variable domain in full (rest from reference TRBV15 and TRBJ2-7): DAMVIQNPRYQVTQFGKPVTLSCSQTLNHNVMYWYQQKSSQAPKLLFHYYDKDFNNEADTPDNFQSRRPNTSFCFLDIRSPGLGDTAMYLCATSRSRQDYEQYFGPGTRLTVT.

This chain connects TRBV5-1 to TRBJ2-5, with TRBD2 matching 11 bases. Germline CDR1 reads SGHRS; CDR2 reads YFSETQ. The CDR3 contains 15 residues. The junction had 6 bases not matched to a gene; V was cut back by 2 bases and J by 6 bases. CDR3: CASSFTSGSFKTQYF. The CDR3 nucleotides read TGCGCCAGCAGCTTCACTAGCGGGAGCTTTAAGACCCAGTACTTC. Combining the CDR3 with reference TRBV5-1 and TRBJ2-5 gives the whole variable domain KAGVTQTPRYLIKTRGQQVTLSCSPISGHRSVSWYQQTPGQGLQFLFEYFSETQRNKGNFPGRFSGRQFSNSRSEMNVSTLELGDSALYLCASSFTSGSFKTQYFGPGTRLLVL.

V is TRBV27 and J is TRBJ2-6; maybe TRBD2 (5 bases). Trimming cost V 5 bases and J 0 bases, with 17 bases left between them. Germline lookup yields CDR1 MNHEY and CDR2 SMNVEV (reference sequence). The CDR3 runs 18 residues. CDR3 sequence: CASSPTDWIASGANVLTF. The CDR3 DNA is TGTGCCAGCAGTCCGACGGACTGGATCGCCTCTGGGGCCAACGTCCTGACTTTC.

The chain recombines TRBV11-2 with TRBJ2-7, with 9 positions matching TRBD2. This CDR3 has 15 amino acids. Germline V lookup: CDR1 SGHAT, CDR2 FQNNGV. V lost 1 base to trimming and J lost 6 bases; unmatched junction nucleotides: 7. The CDR3 reads CASSLAASGISEQYF. The CDR3 nucleotides read TGTGCCAGCAGCTTAGCTGCTAGCGGGATCTCCGAGCAGTACTTC.

CDR3 sequence (DNA): TGTGCCTGGAGTGTGACCCGGACAGTTGTCTCTGGGGCCAACGTCCTGACTTTC. Translated: CAWSVTRTVVSGANVLTF. The chain carries TRBV30 and TRBJ2-6; the D gene is possibly TRBD1 (6 bases). The germline V gene has CDR1 GTSNPN and CDR2 SVGIG (reference sequence). V lost 0 bases and J lost 0, with 15 bases in between. This CDR3 has 18 residues.